This entry concerns a single TCR beta chain. Other DNA sequences in the same sample also yield this CDR3. The record originates from a study of blood T cell repertoires in COVID-19. Study in general: The United States, Italy and Spain supplied acute and convalescent COVID-19 samples.

CDR1 MNHEY and CDR2 SVGEGT come from the germline V gene. Losses at the gene ends were 0 bases for V and 1 base for J; bases not matched to a gene: 3. The CDR3 extends over 16 amino acids. In the original analysis: How many nucleated cells were present was estimated from reference gene primer amplification. Repertoires were generated with immunoSEQ multiplex PCR, while TCRdb's copy carries only in-frame clones and drops some. The DNA was the basis for D and trimming; V, J and clone size are from that table. The profile shows 220,000 or so clones, roughly 80% of them singletons. The chain has TRBV6-2 or TRBV6-3 and TRBJ2-5; TRBD2 agrees at 9 bases. This clonotype originated in an older woman with acute or convalescent COVID-19. Sequenced input: peripheral blood. Here the CDR3 DNA reads TGTGCCAGCAGTTACTCCGCTAGCGGGGTCCAAGAGACCCAGTACTTC. As protein: CASSYSASGVQETQYF.